These 16 T cell receptor beta chains originate from one sample sequenced in a study of blood T cell repertoires in COVID-19. TCRdb keeps only in-frame clones here, not all; method: immunoSEQ multiplex PCR. This table holds some 180,000 clones, roughly four fifths found once. Sequenced: peripheral blood. These receptors came from a woman of 80 years or more with acute or convalescent COVID-19.

The V call is TRBV4-3, the J call TRBJ2-1; tentative D call: TRBD2 (5 bases). The V and J ends lost 0 bases and 11 bases respectively, with 14 bases between them. Per the germline V gene, CDR1 is LGHNA and CDR2 is YSLEER. The CDR3 spans 14 residues. CDR3 residues: CASSQDWASPQQFF. The DNA of the CDR3 is TGCGCCAGCAGCCAAGATTGGGCTAGCCCACAGCAGTTCTTC.

A remark on this clone: This may stem from a read error, because a much larger clone lies one nucleotide away. The V gene is TRBV11-3, the J gene TRBJ2-2; no firm D call. The germline V gene encodes CDR1 SGHNT and CDR2 YENEEA. V lost 2 bases to trimming and J lost 3 bases, with 4 bases between them. This CDR3 contains 13 residues. The chain's CDR3 is CASSLTDTGELFF. CDR3 in DNA: TGTGCCAGCAGCTTAACAGACACCGGGGAGCTGTTTTTT.

The rearrangement joins TRBV11-2 to TRBJ2-1; D perhaps matches TRBD2 (6 bases). Germline V lookup: CDR1 SGHAT, CDR2 FQNNGV. Deletions cut 6 bases from V and 7 bases from J, with 16 bases between. This CDR3 comprises 14 residues. CDR3 sequence reads: CASRRLGGRNEQFF. DNA of the CDR3: TGTGCCAGCAGGCGACTAGGAGGTAGAAATGAGCAGTTCTTC.

The V gene is TRBV15, the J gene TRBJ2-7; TRBD1 aligns across 9 bases. The CDR3 consists of 14 residues. J lost 5 bases, V lost 5 bases, and 7 bases had no gene match. In germline, CDR1 is LNHNV, CDR2 YYDKDF (reference sequence). CDR3 region: CATSLDRGSHEQYF. The CDR3 DNA reads as TGTGCCACCAGCCTGGACAGGGGTTCACACGAGCAGTACTTC.

The chain joins TRBV6-2 or TRBV6-3 to TRBJ1-2, with D possibly TRBD1 on 5 matching bases. Germline lookup yields CDR1 MNHEY and CDR2 SVGEGT. The CDR3 is made up of 17 amino acids. V was shortened by 2 bases and J by 4 bases, with 20 bases between the two germline ends. This chain's CDR3 is CASSYPTTRGKGYGYTF. The CDR3 nucleotides are TGTGCCAGCAGTTACCCTACCACCCGGGGGAAGGGCTATGGCTACACCTTC.

The chain is built from TRBV7-2 and TRBJ1-2; TRBD1 matches at 7 bases. The CDR3 loop spans 16 amino acids. V was clipped by 1 base and J by 1 base; unmatched bases: 6. Germline V gives CDR1 SGHTA, CDR2 FQGNSA. CDR3 nucleotide sequence: TGTGCCAGCAGCTTAGTCACCGGGACAGATAACTATGGCTACACCTTC. This sequence encodes CASSLVTGTDNYGYTF.

This chain links TRBV19 with TRBJ1-1; weak D call: TRBD1 (5 bases). Germline V CDR1 and CDR2: LNHDA, SQIVND (reference sequence). The CDR3 contains 16 residues. V was trimmed by 3 bases and J by 4 bases, leaving 18 bases between them. The CDR3 protein is CASSMDMGGVGTEAFF. CDR3 in DNA: TGTGCCAGTAGTATGGATATGGGAGGGGTTGGCACTGAAGCTTTCTTT.

J is TRBJ2-7 and V is TRBV11-2, with TRBD2 as a possible D gene (6 bases). V was clipped by 4 bases and J by 0 bases, with 22 bases between them. The CDR3 covers 18 residues. CDR1 SGHAT and CDR2 FQNNGV come from the germline V gene. The CDR3 sequence: CASSSQKRGGETSYEQYF. CDR3 DNA: TGTGCCAGCAGCTCCCAGAAACGAGGAGGGGAAACCTCCTACGAGCAGTACTTC.

This clone was seen just once. The chain recombines TRBV13 with TRBJ2-5; D may be TRBD2 (6 bases). The CDR3 runs 15 residues. CDR1 is PRHDT, CDR2 FYEKMQ, per germline (reference sequence). V lost 7 bases to trimming and J lost 2 bases, with 17 bases between them. The CDR3, as DNA: TGTGCCAGCACTATATCCGCCGGGGGTCAAGAGACCCAGTACTTC. Translated: CASTISAGGQETQYF.

In the case of this clone: The identical CDR3 is also encoded by other nucleotide sequences in the sample. The CDR3 spells CAWSEGGTEAFF. DNA of the CDR3: TGTGCCTGGAGTGAGGGAGGTACTGAAGCTTTCTTT. The V and J genes are TRBV30 and TRBJ1-1; D uncertain. Germline loops: CDR1 GTSNPN, CDR2 SVGIG (reference sequence). Trimming stripped 1 base from V and 5 bases from J, with 8 bases between. This CDR3 is built from 12 residues.

This clone appeared once. This chain connects TRBV5-4 to TRBJ2-5; 10 nucleotides line up with TRBD1. Trimming cost V 4 bases and J 5 bases; bases outside gene matches: 8. Germline V gene sequence: CDR1 SGHNT, CDR2 YYREEE (reference sequence). The CDR3 spans 15 residues. CDR3 sequence: CASSLQTGGAETQYF. CDR3 bases: TGTGCCAGCAGCCTCCAGACAGGGGGCGCGGAGACCCAGTACTTC.

This clone was counted only a few times. The chain recombines TRBV20-1 with TRBJ2-5; 8 bases match TRBD1. CDR1 DFQATT and CDR2 SNEGSKA come from the germline V gene (reference sequence). CDR3 length: 13 residues. V lost 3 bases, J lost 2 bases, and 2 bases stayed unmatched. The CDR3 region is CSASDRGQETQYF. The DNA of the CDR3 is TGCAGTGCTAGTGACAGGGGACAAGAGACCCAGTACTTC.

The chain has TRBV3-1 (or the pseudogene TRBV3-2) and TRBJ2-3; D perhaps matches TRBD1 (5 bases). This CDR3 comprises 18 residues. The germline CDR1 and CDR2 sequences are LGHDT and YNNKEL (reference sequence). Trimming took off 0 bases at V and 0 bases at J, with 16 bases between the two ends. The CDR3 bases are TGTGCCAGCAGCCAAGAGGTGGGGCCAGGGCCCAGCACAGATACGCAGTATTTT. This gives the protein CASSQEVGPGPSTDTQYF.

The V gene is TRBV19, the J gene TRBJ2-7, with TRBD1 matching 7 bases. J lost 4 bases, V lost 4 bases, and 10 bases had no gene match. This CDR3 is 15 amino acids long. Germline CDR1 and CDR2: LNHDA and SQIVND (reference sequence). CDR3 loop: CASSTAGTAIYEQYF. In DNA, the CDR3 is TGTGCCAGTAGTACCGCCGGGACAGCGATATACGAGCAGTACTTC.

V usage is TRBV18 and J usage is TRBJ1-1; D unclear. This CDR3 is 13 amino acids long. V dropped 3 bases and J dropped 1 base, with 6 bases sitting between them. Per germline, CDR1 KGHSH and CDR2 LQKENI. For the CDR3, the DNA is TGTGCCAGCTCACCGCGGCAGAACACTGAAGCTTTCTTT. Translating gives CASSPRQNTEAFF.

This clone was detected only a few times. The rearrangement links TRBV9 to TRBJ2-2, with D perhaps matching TRBD1 (6 bases). Germline assignment: CDR1 SGDLS and CDR2 YYNGEE. V was cut by 3 bases and J by 2 bases, with 11 bases left in between. The CDR3 totals 15 residues. The CDR3 region is CASSGRTVNTGELFF. CDR3 coding DNA: TGTGCCAGCAGCGGTCGGACAGTAAACACCGGGGAGCTGTTTTTT.